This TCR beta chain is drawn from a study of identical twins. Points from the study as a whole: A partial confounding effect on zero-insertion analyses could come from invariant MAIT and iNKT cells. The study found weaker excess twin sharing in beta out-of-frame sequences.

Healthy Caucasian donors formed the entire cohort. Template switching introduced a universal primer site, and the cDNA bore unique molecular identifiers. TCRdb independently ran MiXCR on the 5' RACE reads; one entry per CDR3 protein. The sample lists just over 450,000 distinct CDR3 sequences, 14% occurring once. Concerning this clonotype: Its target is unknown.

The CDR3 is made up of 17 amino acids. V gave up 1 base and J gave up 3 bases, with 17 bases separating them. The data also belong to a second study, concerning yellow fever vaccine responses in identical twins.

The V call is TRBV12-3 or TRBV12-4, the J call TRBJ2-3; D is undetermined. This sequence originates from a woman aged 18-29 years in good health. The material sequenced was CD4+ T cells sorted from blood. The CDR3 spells CASSLVRAAGDTDTQYF. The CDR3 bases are TGTGCCAGCAGTTTAGTAAGGGCAGCAGGAGATACAGATACGCAGTATTTT.